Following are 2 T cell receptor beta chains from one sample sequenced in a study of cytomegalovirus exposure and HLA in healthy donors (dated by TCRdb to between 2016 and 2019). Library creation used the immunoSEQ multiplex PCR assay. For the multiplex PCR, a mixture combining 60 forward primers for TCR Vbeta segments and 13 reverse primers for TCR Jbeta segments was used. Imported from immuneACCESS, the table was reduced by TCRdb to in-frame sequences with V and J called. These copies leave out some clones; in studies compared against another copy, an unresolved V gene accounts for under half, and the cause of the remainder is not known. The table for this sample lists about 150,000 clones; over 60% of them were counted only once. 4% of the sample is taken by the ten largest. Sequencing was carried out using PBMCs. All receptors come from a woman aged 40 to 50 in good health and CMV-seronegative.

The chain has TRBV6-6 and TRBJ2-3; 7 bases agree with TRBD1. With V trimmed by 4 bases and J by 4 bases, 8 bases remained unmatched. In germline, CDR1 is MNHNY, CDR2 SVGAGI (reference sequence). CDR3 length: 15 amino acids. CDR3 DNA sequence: TGTGCCAGCAGTTCTTGGACAGGAGGCGCAGATACGCAGTATTTT. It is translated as CASSSWTGGADTQYF.

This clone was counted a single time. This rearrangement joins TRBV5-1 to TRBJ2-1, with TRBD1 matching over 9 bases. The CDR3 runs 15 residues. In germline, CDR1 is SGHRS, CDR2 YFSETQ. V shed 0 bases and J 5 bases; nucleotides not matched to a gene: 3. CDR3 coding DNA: TGCGCCAGCAGCTTGGGGACAGGGGAGCACAATGAGCAGTTCTTC. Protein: CASSLGTGEHNEQFF.